The 9 T cell receptor beta chains reported below all come from one sample, sequenced in a study of regulatory T cells in long-lasting Graves disease. Assembly of TCR beta libraries relied on iRepertoire HTBI primers together with Arm-PCR of CDR3 regions. TCRdb itself ran the multiplex PCR reads through MiXCR, one entry per CDR3 protein. Of around 470,000 distinct CDR3 sequences listed, around 15% are singletons. The time point is: newly diagnosed GD, antithyroid drugs for less than 3 months. TCR sequences were obtained from RNA taken from PBMCs. The data were also submitted as part of a second study, on T cells in Graves' hyperthyroidism and ophthalmopathy.

The starting material was peripheral blood mononuclear cells (PBMCs), obtained at new diagnosis, from a patient treated with antithyroid drugs. The receptors stem from a woman in her forties or fifties with Graves disease.

This clonotype came up a few times. The chain uses TRBV7-9 and TRBJ1-3; 7 bases agree with TRBD1. The CDR3 has 14 amino acids. The V gene end was trimmed by 7 bases and the J gene end by 4 bases; junction bases not matched to a gene: 7. CDR1 is SEHNR and CDR2 is FQNEAQ in the germline V gene (reference sequence). The CDR3 sequence is CASTTGTEGNTIYF. The CDR3 nucleotides read TGTGCCAGCACCACCGGGACAGAAGGAAACACCATATATTTT.

This clonotype has a handful of counts. The V call is TRBV2, the J call TRBJ2-5, with TRBD1 as a possible D gene (5 bases). Deletions cut 8 bases from V and 2 bases from J, with 12 bases between. CDR3 length equals 13 residues. In germline, CDR1 is SNHLY, CDR2 FYNNEI. The DNA of the CDR3 is TGTGCCAGCGAACAGGAGATACAAGAGACCCAGTACTTC. Translated, it gives CASEQEIQETQYF.

This clonotype showed up just a few times. The rearrangement joins TRBV7-9 to TRBJ2-1, with 13 positions matching TRBD2. Germline V lookup: CDR1 SEHNR, CDR2 FQNEAQ (reference sequence). Unmatched junction bases numbered 4, after V lost 1 base and J lost 10 bases. CDR3 length equals 15 residues. The CDR3 is CASSLVPGLAGEQFF. CDR3 DNA sequence: TGTGCCAGCAGCTTAGTACCGGGACTAGCGGGAGAGCAGTTCTTC.

This clonotype was recorded at least ten times. This chain connects TRBV28 to TRBJ2-5; 10 bases fit TRBD2. The CDR3 is made up of 13 amino acids. V shed 4 bases and J 9 bases; nucleotides not matched to a gene: 5. CDR1 and CDR2 from the germline V gene are MDHEN and SYDVKM. DNA of the CDR3: TGTGCCAGCAGTTATACAGCGGGAGGGGCCCAGTACTTC. This gives the protein CASSYTAGGAQYF.

The V and J genes are TRBV9 and TRBJ2-3; D call uncertain. Germline CDR1 reads SGDLS; CDR2 reads YYNGEE. The CDR3 loop spans 15 amino acids. V was cut by 1 base and J by 1 base, with 10 bases left in between. The CDR3 loop reads CASSVTVFGTDTQYF. In DNA form, the CDR3 reads TGTGCCAGCAGCGTAACGGTATTTGGCACAGATACGCAGTATTTT.

At least ten counts were recorded for this clonotype. As DNA, the CDR3 is TGCGCCAGCAGCTCCGACATTACAACTAATGAAAAACTGTTTTTT. It encodes CASSSDITTNEKLFF. The chain links TRBV5-1 to TRBJ1-4, with D unclear. Trimming took off 3 bases at V and 0 bases at J, with 9 bases between the two ends. Germline V gene sequence: CDR1 SGHRS, CDR2 YFSETQ. CDR3 length: 15 residues.

This clonotype was detected only once. Since a much larger clone is just one base distant, this may be a read error. This chain links TRBV29-1 with TRBJ2-1, with 11 bases aligning to TRBD2. This CDR3 region has 16 residues. V was clipped by 3 bases and J by 5 bases; unmatched bases: 9. Per the germline V gene, CDR1 is SQVTM and CDR2 is ANQGSEA. The CDR3, as DNA: TGCAGCGTTGATGAGGATACTAGCGGGAGAGACAATGAGCAGTTCTTC. Amino acids: CSVDEDTSGRDNEQFF.

This clonotype was seen a few times. The chain uses TRBV9 and TRBJ1-5; no firm D call. Germline V gene sequence: CDR1 SGDLS, CDR2 YYNGEE. CDR3 length equals 15 residues. Trimming left V 0 bases short and J 3 bases short, with 10 bases between. The CDR3 reads CASSVAPILNQPQHF. Written as DNA, the CDR3 is TGTGCCAGCAGCGTAGCCCCAATCCTCAATCAGCCCCAGCATTTT.

This clonotype was seen only a few times. The V call is TRBV19, the J call TRBJ1-5; D not certain. The germline V gene has CDR1 LNHDA and CDR2 SQIVND (reference sequence). The ends were cut back, 8 bases at V and 2 bases at J, with 16 bases in the middle. The CDR3 runs 15 residues. CDR3 in amino acids: CASAIPSRGNQPQHF. The CDR3 region has the DNA TGTGCCAGTGCCATCCCCTCGCGTGGCAATCAGCCCCAGCATTTT.